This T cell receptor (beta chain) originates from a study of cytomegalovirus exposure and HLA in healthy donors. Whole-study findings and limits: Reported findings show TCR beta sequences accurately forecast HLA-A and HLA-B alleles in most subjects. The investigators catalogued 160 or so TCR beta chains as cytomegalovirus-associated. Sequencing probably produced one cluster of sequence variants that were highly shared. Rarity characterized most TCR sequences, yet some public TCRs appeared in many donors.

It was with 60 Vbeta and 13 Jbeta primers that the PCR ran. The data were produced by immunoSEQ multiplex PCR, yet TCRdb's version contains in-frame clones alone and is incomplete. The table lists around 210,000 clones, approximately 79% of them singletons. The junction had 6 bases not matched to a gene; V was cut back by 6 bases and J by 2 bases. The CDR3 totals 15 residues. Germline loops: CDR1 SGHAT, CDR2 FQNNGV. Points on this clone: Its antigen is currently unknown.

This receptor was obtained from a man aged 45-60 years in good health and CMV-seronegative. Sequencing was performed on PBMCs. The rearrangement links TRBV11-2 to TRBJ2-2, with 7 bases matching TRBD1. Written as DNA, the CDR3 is TGTGCCAGCAGGAGACAGGGAACTAACACCGGGGAGCTGTTTTTT. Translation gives CASRRQGTNTGELFF. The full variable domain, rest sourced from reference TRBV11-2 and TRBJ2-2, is EAGVAQSPRYKIIEKRQSVAFWCNPISGHATLYWYQQILGQGPKLLIQFQNNGVVDDSQLPKDRFSAERLKGVDSTLKIQPAKLEDSAVYLCASRRQGTNTGELFFGEGSRLTVL.